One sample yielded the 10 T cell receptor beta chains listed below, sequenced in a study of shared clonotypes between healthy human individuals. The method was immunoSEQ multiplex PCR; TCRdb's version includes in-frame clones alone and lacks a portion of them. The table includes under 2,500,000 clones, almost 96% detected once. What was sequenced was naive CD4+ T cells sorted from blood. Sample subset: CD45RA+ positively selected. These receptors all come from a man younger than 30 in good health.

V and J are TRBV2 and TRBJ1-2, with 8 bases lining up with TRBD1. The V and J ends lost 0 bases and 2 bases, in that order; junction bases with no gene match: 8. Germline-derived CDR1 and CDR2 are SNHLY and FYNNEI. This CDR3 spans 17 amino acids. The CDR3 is CASSEALWTGFNYGYTF. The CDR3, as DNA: TGTGCCAGCAGTGAAGCGCTTTGGACAGGGTTCAACTATGGCTACACCTTC.

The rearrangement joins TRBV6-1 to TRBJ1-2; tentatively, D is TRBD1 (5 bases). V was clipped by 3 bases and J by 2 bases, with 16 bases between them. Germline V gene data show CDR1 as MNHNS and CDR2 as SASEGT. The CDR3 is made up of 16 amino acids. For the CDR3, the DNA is TGTGCCAGCAGTGAGACCGGCGACAGAGGAAACTATGGCTACACCTTC. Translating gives CASSETGDRGNYGYTF.

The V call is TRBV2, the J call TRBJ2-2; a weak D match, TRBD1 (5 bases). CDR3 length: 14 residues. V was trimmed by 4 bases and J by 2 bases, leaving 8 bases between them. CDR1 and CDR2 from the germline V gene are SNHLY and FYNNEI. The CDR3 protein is CASSAQGNTGELFF. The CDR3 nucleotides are TGTGCCAGCAGTGCCCAGGGTAACACCGGGGAGCTGTTTTTT.

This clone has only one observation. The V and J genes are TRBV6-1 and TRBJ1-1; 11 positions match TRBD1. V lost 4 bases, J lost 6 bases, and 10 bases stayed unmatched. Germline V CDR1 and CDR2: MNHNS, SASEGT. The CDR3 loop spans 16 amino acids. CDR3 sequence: CASSVRGDRGAPEAFF. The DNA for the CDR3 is TGTGCCAGCAGTGTAAGAGGGGACAGGGGGGCCCCTGAAGCTTTCTTT.

CDR3 DNA: TGTGCCAGCGGGACAGGGGCGAACACCGGGGAGCTGTTTTTT. It yields the protein CASGTGANTGELFF. The chain combines TRBV6-5 with TRBJ2-2; 10 nucleotides match TRBD1. After removal of 8 bases from V and 0 bases from J, the junction contained 0 bases not matched to a gene. The germline V gene encodes CDR1 MNHEY and CDR2 SVGAGI. The CDR3 is 14 amino acids.

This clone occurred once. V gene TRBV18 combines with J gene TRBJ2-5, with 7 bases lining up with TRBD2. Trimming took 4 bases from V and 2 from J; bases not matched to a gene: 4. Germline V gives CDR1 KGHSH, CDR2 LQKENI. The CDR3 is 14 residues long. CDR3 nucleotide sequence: TGTGCCAGCTCACTTCTAGCGGCACAAGAGACCCAGTACTTC. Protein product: CASSLLAAQETQYF.

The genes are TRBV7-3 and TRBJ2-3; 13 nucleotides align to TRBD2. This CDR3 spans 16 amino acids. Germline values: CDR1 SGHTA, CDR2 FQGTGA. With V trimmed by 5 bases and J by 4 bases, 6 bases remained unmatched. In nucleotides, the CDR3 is TGTGCCAGCAGCCCCAAACTAGCGGGGGGGGCAGATACGCAGTATTTT. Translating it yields CASSPKLAGGADTQYF.

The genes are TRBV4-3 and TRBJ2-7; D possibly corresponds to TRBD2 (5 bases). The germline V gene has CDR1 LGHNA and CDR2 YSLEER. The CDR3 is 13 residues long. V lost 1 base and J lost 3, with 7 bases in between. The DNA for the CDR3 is TGCGCCAGCAGCCAAGGGGCGGGCTACGAGCAGTACTTC. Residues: CASSQGAGYEQYF.

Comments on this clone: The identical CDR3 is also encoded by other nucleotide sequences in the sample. The CDR3 here is CASSLGLAGAYEQYF. The CDR3 DNA sequence: TGTGCCAGTAGTCTCGGACTAGCGGGAGCCTACGAGCAGTACTTC. V and J are TRBV19 and TRBJ2-7, with 13 bases aligning to TRBD2. Germline V gene data show CDR1 as LNHDA and CDR2 as SQIVND (reference sequence). The junction had 3 bases not matched to a gene; V was cut back by 5 bases and J by 2 bases. The CDR3 has 15 residues.

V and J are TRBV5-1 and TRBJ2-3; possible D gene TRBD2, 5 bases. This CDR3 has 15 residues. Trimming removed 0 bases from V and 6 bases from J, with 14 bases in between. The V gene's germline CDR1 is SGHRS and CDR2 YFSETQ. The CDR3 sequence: CASSLDGSRDDTQYF. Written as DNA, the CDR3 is TGCGCCAGCAGCTTGGATGGGAGTCGTGATGATACGCAGTATTTT.